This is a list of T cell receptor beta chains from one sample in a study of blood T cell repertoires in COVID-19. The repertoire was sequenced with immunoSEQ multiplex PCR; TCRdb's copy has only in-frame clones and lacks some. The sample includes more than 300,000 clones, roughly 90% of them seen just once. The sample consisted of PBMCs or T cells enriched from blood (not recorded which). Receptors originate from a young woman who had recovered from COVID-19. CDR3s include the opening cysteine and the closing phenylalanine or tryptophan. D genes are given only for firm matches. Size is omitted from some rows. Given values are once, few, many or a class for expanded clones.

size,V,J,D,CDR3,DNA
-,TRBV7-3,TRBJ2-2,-,CASSLSQEAGELFF,TGTGCCAGCAGCTTGTCCCAGGAGGCCGGGGAGCTGTTTTTT
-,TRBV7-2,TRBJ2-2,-,CASSPRPGHYVTGELFF,TGTGCCAGCAGCCCCCGCCCGGGACATTATGTCACCGGGGAGCTGTTTTTT
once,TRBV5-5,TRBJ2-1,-,CASSSRDFLSNEQFF,TGTGCCAGCAGCTCCCGGGACTTCCTTTCTAATGAGCAGTTCTTC
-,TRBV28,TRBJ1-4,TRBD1,CASRPSGTGEEKLFF,TGTGCCAGCAGACCCTCCGGGACAGGGGAGGAAAAACTGTTTTTT
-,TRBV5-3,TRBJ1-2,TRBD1,CARSLTETGASGYTF,TGTGCCAGAAGCCTAACCGAGACAGGGGCTTCTGGCTACACCTTC
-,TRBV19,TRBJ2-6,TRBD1,CASSPQKGQTSGANVLTF,TGTGCCAGTAGCCCGCAGAAGGGACAGACCTCTGGGGCCAACGTCCTGACTTTC
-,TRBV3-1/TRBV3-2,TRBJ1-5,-,CASSQGGHVSNQPQHF,TGTGCCAGCAGCCAAGGAGGGCACGTAAGCAATCAGCCCCAGCATTTT
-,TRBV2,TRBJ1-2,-,CASRFTYYGYTF,TGTGCCAGCAGATTCACTTACTATGGCTACACCTTC
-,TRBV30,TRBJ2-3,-,CAWSLSDTQYF,TGTGCCTGGAGTCTGAGCGATACGCAGTATTTT
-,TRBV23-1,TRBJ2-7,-,CASRKNDRNEQYF,TGCGCCAGCAGGAAAAACGACAGGAACGAGCAGTACTTC
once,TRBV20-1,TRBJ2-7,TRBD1,CSAIDAQGAYEQYF,TGCAGTGCTATTGATGCGCAGGGGGCCTACGAGCAGTACTTC
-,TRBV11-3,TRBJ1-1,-,CASSLGGQMNTEAFF,TGTGCCAGCAGCTTAGGAGGACAGATGAACACTGAAGCTTTCTTT
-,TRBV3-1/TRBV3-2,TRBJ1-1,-,CASSHLVGSGTEAFF,TGTGCCAGCAGCCACTTGGTGGGTTCGGGCACTGAAGCTTTCTTT
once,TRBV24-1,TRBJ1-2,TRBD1,CATSDHTGGHYGYTF,TGTGCCACCAGTGACCACACAGGGGGCCACTATGGCTACACCTTC
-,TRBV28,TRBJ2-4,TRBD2,CASSSGTSGNIQYF,TGTGCCAGCAGTTCCGGGACTAGCGGAAACATTCAGTACTTC
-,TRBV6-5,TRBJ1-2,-,CASSSPGRGYGYTF,TGTGCCAGCAGTTCCCCCGGGAGGGGCTATGGCTACACCTTC
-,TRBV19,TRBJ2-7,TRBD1,CASSLDAGQGYEQYF,TGTGCCAGTAGTCTCGATGCAGGACAGGGCTACGAGCAGTACTTC
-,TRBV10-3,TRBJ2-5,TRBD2,CAISGGKAGGRPETQYF,TGTGCCATCAGTGGTGGGAAAGCGGGGGGGCGCCCGGAGACCCAGTACTTC
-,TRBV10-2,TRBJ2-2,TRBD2,CASTISGGQDGELFF,TGCGCCAGCACGATCTCGGGAGGCCAGGACGGGGAGCTGTTTTTT
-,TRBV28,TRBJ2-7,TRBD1,CASREQGGAYEQYF,TGTGCCAGCAGAGAACAGGGGGGCGCCTACGAGCAGTACTTC
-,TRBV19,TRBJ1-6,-,CASSISGGINSPLHF,TGTGCCAGTAGTATATCGGGAGGAATTAATTCACCCCTCCACTTT
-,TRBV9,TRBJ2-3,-,CASSVVAEPNPTDTQYF,TGTGCCAGCAGCGTAGTGGCGGAACCGAACCCAACAGATACGCAGTATTTT
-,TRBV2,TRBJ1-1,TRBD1,CASRHQDRAIEAFF,TGTGCCAGCAGACACCAGGACAGGGCGATTGAAGCTTTCTTT
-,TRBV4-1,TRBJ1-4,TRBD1,CASSQKAAGTGDEKLFF,TGCGCCAGCAGCCAAAAGGCCGCCGGGACAGGGGATGAAAAACTGTTTTTT
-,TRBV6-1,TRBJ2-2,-,CASSDPPSGTGELFF,TGTGCCAGCAGTGACCCCCCCTCGGGCACCGGGGAGCTGTTTTTT
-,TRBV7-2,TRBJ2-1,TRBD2,CASSSSGATSYNEQFF,TGTGCCAGCAGCTCTAGCGGAGCTACTAGTTACAATGAGCAGTTCTTC
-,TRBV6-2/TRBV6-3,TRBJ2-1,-,CASSPKVAAPVGEQFF,TGTGCCAGCAGCCCCAAAGTCGCGGCTCCCGTGGGTGAGCAGTTCTTC
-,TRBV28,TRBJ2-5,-,CASCGTGEAETQYF,TGTGCCAGCTGTGGCACAGGCGAGGCGGAGACCCAGTACTTC
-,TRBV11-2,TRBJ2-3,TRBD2,CASSFGTSGGTDTQYF,TGTGCCAGCAGCTTTGGGACTAGCGGGGGCACAGATACGCAGTATTTT
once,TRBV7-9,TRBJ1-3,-,CASSTEDRSGNTIYF,TGTGCCAGCAGCACAGAGGACAGATCTGGAAACACCATATATTTT
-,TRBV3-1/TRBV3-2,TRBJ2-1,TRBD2,CASSQEALAGGHTYNEQFF,TGTGCCAGCAGCCAAGAGGCTCTAGCGGGAGGGCATACCTACAATGAGCAGTTCTTC
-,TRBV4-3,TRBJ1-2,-,CASSPGYLTLGGYTF,TGCGCCAGCAGCCCTGGATACCTAACCCTCGGGGGCTACACCTTC
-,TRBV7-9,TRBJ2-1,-,CASSLGEGNEQFF,TGTGCCAGCAGCTTAGGAGAGGGCAATGAGCAGTTCTTC
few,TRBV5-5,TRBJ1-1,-,CASSVMNTEAFF,TGTGCCAGCAGTGTCATGAACACTGAAGCTTTCTTT
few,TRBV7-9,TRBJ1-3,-,CASGPGTHPGNTIYF,TGTGCCAGCGGCCCCGGGACACATCCTGGAAACACCATATATTTT
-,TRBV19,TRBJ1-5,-,CASSNPSRGGDQPQHF,TGTGCCAGTAGTAACCCCAGTAGGGGCGGGGATCAGCCCCAGCATTTT
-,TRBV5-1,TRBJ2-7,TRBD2,CASSDTGTSDHEQYF,TGCGCCAGCAGCGACACCGGGACTAGCGACCACGAGCAGTACTTC